One sample yielded the 5 T cell receptor beta chains listed below, sequenced in a study of Graves' ophthalmopathy and Graves' hyperthyroidism. The authors amplified TCR beta CDR3 regions, and they did so from RNA transcripts for repertoire sequencing. First-round RT-PCR relied on HTBI primers, and a second-round multiplex PCR came next. One entry per CDR3 protein, called by TCRdb with MiXCR from the multiplex PCR reads. The sample has about 740,000 distinct CDR3 sequences; around 40% are singletons. Material for sequencing was peripheral blood. Source of these receptors: an adult man with Graves' ophthalmopathy.

In its sample, this clonotype was seen many times. The J gene is TRBJ2-2, the V gene TRBV12-3 or TRBV12-4; TRBD2 matches at 9 bases. V lost 3 bases to trimming and J lost 14 bases; unmatched junction nucleotides: 10. The CDR3 runs to 14 residues. CDR3 protein: CASSFWGRGLALFF. For the CDR3, the DNA is TGTGCCAGCAGTTTCTGGGGGAGGGGACTAGCCCTGTTTTTT.

This clonotype occurred a few times. J is TRBJ2-5 and V is TRBV14; 7 nucleotides line up with TRBD2. The J segment lost 7 bases and the V segment lost 0 bases, leaving 8 bases of the junction unmatched. The germline gives CDR1 SGHDN, CDR2 FVKESK. The CDR3 is 15 residues long. The CDR3 region is CASSQEGSGARTQYF. As DNA, the CDR3 is TGTGCCAGCAGCCAAGAAGGGAGCGGGGCCCGGACCCAGTACTTC.

The V gene is TRBV9, the J gene TRBJ2-7, with 8 bases lining up with TRBD1. Looked up from germline, CDR1 is SGDLS and CDR2 is YYNGEE. The V gene end was trimmed by 4 bases and the J gene end by 2 bases; junction bases not matched to a gene: 5. The CDR3 runs 14 residues. The chain's CDR3 is CASSRGQETYEQYF. The CDR3 coding sequence is TGTGCCAGCAGCAGGGGACAGGAGACCTACGAGCAGTACTTC.

This clonotype turned up a few times. J is TRBJ2-3 and V is TRBV19; 8 nucleotides line up with TRBD2. After removal of 6 bases from V and 4 bases from J, the junction contained 12 bases not matched to a gene. CDR1 and CDR2 (germline): LNHDA, SQIVND (reference sequence). The CDR3 contains 16 residues. CDR3 loop: CASRATGGTRPDTQYF. The DNA of the CDR3 is TGTGCCAGTAGGGCAACAGGCGGGACTAGACCAGATACGCAGTATTTT.

The rearrangement joins TRBV2 to TRBJ1-2; tentative D call: TRBD1 (5 bases). The germline V and J ends were trimmed by 1 base and 3 bases, with 6 bases remaining between them. Germline values: CDR1 SNHLY, CDR2 FYNNEI. The CDR3 contains 13 residues. This CDR3 is CASSEGGYYGYTF. CDR3 DNA sequence: TGTGCCAGCAGTGAAGGGGGCTACTATGGCTACACCTTC.